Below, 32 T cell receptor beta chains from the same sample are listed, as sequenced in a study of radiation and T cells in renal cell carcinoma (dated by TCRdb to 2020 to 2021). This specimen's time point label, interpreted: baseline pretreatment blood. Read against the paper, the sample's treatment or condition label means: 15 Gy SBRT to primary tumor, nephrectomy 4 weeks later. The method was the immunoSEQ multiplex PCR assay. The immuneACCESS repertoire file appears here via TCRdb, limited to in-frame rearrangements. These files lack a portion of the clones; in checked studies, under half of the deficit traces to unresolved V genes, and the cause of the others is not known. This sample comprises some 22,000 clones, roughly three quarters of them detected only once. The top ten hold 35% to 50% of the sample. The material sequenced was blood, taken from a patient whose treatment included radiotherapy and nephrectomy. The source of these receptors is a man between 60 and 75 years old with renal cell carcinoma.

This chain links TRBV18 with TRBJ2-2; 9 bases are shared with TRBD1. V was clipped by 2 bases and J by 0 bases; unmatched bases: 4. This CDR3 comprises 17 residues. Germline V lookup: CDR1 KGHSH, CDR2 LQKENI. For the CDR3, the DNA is TGTGCCAGCTCACCAATTGGGACAGGGTCGAACACCGGGGAGCTGTTTTTT. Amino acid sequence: CASSPIGTGSNTGELFF.

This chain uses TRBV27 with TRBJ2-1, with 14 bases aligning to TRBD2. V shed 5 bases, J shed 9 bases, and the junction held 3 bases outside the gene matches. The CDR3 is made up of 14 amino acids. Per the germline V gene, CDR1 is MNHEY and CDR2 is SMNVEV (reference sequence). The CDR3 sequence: CASSPGLAGVEQFF. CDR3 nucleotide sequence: TGTGCCAGCAGTCCGGGACTAGCGGGAGTTGAGCAGTTCTTC.

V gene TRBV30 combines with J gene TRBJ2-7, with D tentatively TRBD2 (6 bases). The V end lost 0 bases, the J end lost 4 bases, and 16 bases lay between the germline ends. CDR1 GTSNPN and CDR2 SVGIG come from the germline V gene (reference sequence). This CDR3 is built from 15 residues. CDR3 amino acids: CAWSVGGAVSYEQYF. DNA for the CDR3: TGTGCCTGGAGTGTAGGCGGGGCTGTTAGTTACGAGCAGTACTTC.

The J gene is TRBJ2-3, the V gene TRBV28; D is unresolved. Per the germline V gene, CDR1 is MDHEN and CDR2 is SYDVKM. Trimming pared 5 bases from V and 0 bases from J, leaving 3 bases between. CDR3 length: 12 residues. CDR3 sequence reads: CASSLSTDTQYF. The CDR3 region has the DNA TGTGCCAGCAGTCTTAGCACAGATACGCAGTATTTT. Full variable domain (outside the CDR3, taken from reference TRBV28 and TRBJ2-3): DVKVTQSSRYLVKRTGEKVFLECVQDMDHENMFWYRQDPGLGLRLIYFSYDVKMKEKGDIPEGYSVSREKKERFSLILESASTNQTSMYLCASSLSTDTQYFGPGTRLTVL.

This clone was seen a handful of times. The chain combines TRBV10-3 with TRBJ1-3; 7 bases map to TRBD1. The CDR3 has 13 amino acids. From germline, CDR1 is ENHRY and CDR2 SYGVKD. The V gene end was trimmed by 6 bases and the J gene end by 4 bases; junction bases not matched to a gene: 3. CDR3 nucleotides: TGTGCCATCAGCGCGGGACAGGGAAACACCATATATTTT. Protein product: CAISAGQGNTIYF.

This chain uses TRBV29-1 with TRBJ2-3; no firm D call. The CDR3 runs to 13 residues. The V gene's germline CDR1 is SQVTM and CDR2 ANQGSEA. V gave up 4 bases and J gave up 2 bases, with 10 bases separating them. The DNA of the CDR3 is TGCAGCGTTGCTCTATTTACCACAGATACGCAGTATTTT. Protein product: CSVALFTTDTQYF.

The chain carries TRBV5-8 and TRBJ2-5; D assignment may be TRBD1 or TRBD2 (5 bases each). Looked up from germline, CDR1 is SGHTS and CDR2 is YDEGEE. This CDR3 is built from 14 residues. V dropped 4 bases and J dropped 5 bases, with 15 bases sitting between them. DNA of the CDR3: TGTGCCAGCAGCCGCCGGGACCGGCAGGAGACCCAGTACTTC. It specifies CASSRRDRQETQYF.

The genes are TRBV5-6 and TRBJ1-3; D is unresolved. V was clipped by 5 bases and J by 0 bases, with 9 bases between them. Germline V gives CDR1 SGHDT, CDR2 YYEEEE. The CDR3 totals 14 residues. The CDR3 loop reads CASSSYSSGNTIYF. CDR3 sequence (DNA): TGTGCCAGCAGTTCGTACAGCTCTGGAAACACCATATATTTT.

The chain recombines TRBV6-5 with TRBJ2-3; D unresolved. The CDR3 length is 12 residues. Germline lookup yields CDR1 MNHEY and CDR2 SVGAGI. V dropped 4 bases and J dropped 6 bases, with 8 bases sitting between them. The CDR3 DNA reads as TGTGCCAGCAGTTTTGGATTCGATACGCAGTATTTT. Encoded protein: CASSFGFDTQYF.

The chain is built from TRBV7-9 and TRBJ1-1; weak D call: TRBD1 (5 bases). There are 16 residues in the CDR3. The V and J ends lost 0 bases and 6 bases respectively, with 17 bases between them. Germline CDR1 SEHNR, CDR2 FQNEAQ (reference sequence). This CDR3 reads CASSLAGGGWGAEAFF. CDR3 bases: TGTGCCAGCAGCTTAGCTGGAGGAGGGTGGGGCGCTGAAGCTTTCTTT.

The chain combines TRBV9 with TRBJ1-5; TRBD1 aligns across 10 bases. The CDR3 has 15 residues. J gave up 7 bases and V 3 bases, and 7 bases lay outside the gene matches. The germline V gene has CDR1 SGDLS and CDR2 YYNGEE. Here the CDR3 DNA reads TGTGCCAGCAGCGAGGGACAGGGGCAGGGACAGCCCCAGCATTTT. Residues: CASSEGQGQGQPQHF.

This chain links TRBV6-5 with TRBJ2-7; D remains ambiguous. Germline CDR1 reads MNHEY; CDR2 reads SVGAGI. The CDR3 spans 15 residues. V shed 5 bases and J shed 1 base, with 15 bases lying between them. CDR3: CASSHYYGKSYEQYF. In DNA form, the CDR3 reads TGTGCCAGCAGTCATTATTATGGAAAATCCTACGAGCAGTACTTC.

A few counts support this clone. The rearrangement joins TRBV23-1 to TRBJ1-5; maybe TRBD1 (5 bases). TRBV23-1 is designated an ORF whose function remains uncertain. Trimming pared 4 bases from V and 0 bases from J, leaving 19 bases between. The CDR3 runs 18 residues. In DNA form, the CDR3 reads TGCGCCAGCAGTCGGCTGGGACCCAGGGTTTATAGCAATCAGCCCCAGCATTTT. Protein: CASSRLGPRVYSNQPQHF.

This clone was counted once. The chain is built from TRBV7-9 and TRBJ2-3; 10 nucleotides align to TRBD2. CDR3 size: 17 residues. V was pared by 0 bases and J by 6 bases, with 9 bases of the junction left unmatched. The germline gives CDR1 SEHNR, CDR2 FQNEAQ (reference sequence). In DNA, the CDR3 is TGTGCCAGCAGCTTAGCGTTCGGAGCGGGAGGGGAGGATACGCAGTATTTT. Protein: CASSLAFGAGGEDTQYF.

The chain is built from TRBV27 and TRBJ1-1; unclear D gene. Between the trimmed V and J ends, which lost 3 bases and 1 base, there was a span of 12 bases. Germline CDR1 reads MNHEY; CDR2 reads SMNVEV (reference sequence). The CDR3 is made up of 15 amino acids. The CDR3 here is CASSFLNSPNTEAFF. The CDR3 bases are TGTGCCAGCAGTTTTTTAAACTCCCCGAACACTGAAGCTTTCTTT.

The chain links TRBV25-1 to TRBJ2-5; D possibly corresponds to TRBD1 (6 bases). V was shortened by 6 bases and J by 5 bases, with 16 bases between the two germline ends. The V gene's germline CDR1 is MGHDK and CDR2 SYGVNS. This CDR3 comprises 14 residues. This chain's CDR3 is CASRDRFGRETQYF. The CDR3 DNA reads TGTGCCAGCAGAGACAGGTTCGGAAGGGAGACCCAGTACTTC. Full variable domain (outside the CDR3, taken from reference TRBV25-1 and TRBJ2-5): EADIYQTPRYLVIGTGKKITLECSQTMGHDKMYWYQQDPGMELHLIHYSYGVNSTEKGDLSSESTVSRIRTEHFPLTLESARPSHTSQYLCASRDRFGRETQYFGPGTRLLVL.

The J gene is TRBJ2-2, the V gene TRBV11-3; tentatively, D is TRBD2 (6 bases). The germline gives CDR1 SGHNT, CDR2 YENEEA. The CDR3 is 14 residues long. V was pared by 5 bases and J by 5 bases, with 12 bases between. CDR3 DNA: TGTGCCAGCAGCCCCAGACGGGGGACCGGGGAGCTGTTTTTT. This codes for CASSPRRGTGELFF.

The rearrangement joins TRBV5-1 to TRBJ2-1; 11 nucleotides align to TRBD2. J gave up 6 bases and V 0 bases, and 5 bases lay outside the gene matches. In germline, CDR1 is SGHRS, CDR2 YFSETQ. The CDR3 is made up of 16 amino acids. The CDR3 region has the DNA TGCGCCAGCAGCTTGGGGGACGGGACTAGCGGCAATGAGCAGTTCTTC. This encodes CASSLGDGTSGNEQFF.

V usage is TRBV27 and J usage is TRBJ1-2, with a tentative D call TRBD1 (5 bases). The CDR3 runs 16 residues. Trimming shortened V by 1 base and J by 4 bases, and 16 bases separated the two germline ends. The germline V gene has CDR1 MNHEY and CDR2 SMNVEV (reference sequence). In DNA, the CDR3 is TGTGCCAGCAGTTTATATTGGTCGGGGGGTAGCTATGGCTACACCTTC. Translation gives CASSLYWSGGSYGYTF.

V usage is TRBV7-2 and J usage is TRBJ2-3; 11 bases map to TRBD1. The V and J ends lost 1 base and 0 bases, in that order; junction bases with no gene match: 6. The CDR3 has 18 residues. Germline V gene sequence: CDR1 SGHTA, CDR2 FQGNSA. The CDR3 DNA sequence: TGTGCCAGCAGCTTAGGGGGACAGGGGGTTATGAGCACAGATACGCAGTATTTT. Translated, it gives CASSLGGQGVMSTDTQYF.

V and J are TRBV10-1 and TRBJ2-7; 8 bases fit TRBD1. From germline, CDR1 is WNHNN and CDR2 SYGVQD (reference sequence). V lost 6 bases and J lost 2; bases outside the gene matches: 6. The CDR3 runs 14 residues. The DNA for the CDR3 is TGCGCCAGCAGAGACAGGGGCGGACCCTACGAGCAGTACTTC. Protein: CASRDRGGPYEQYF.

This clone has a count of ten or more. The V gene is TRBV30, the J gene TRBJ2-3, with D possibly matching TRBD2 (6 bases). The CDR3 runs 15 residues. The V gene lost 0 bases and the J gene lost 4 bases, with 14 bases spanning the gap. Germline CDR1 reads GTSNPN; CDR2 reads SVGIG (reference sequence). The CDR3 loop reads CAWSVLGGIADTQYF. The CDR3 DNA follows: TGTGCCTGGAGTGTACTCGGCGGGATCGCAGATACGCAGTATTTT.

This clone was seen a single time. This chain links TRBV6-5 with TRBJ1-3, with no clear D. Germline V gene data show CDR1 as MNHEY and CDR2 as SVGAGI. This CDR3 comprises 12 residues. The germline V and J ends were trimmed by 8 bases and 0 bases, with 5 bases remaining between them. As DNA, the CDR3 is TGTGCCAGCGGAGTCTCTGGAAACACCATATATTTT. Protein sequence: CASGVSGNTIYF.

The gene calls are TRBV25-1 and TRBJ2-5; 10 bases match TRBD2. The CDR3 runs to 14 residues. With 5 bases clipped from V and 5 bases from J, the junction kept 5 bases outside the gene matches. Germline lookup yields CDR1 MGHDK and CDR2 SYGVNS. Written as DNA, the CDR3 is TGTGCCAGCAGTCTAGCGGGAGCCGGTGAGACCCAGTACTTC. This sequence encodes CASSLAGAGETQYF.

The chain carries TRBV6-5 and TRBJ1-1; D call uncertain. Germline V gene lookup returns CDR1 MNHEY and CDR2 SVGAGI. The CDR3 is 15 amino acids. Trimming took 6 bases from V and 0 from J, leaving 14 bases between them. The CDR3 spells CASRLTLFMNTEAFF. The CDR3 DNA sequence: TGTGCCAGCAGACTGACCCTATTCATGAACACTGAAGCTTTCTTT.

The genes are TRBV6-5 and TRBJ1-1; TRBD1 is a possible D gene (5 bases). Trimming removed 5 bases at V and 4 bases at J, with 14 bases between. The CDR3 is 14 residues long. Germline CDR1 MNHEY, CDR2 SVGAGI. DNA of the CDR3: TGTGCCAGCAGTCCTTTAACAGGACGCACTGAAGCTTTCTTT. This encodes CASSPLTGRTEAFF.

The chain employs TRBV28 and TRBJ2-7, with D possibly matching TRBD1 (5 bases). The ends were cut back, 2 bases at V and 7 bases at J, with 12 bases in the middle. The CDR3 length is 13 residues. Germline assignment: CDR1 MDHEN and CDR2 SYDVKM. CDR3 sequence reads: CASSLEGDREQYF. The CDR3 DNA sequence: TGTGCCAGCAGTTTAGAAGGGGATCGTGAGCAGTACTTC. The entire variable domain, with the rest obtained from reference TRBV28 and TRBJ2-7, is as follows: DVKVTQSSRYLVKRTGEKVFLECVQDMDHENMFWYRQDPGLGLRLIYFSYDVKMKEKGDIPEGYSVSREKKERFSLILESASTNQTSMYLCASSLEGDREQYFGPGTRLTVT.

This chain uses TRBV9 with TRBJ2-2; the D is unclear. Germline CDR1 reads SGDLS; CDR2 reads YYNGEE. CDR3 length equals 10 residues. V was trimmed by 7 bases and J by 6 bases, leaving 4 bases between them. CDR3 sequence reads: CASQAGELFF. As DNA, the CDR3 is TGTGCCAGCCAAGCCGGGGAGCTGTTTTTT.

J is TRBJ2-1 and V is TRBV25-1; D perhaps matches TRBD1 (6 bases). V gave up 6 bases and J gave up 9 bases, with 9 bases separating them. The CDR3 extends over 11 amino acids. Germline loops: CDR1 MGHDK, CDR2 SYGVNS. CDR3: CASRGQIEQFF. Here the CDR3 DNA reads TGTGCCAGCAGGGGACAAATTGAGCAGTTCTTC.

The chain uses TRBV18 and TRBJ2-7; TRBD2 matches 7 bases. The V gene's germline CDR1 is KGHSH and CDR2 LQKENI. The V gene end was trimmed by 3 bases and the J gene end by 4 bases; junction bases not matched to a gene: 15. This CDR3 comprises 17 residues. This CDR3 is CASSPITGLAGSYEQYF. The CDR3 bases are TGTGCCAGCTCACCCATAACCGGTTTAGCGGGTAGTTACGAGCAGTACTTC.

CDR3 in DNA: TGTGCCAGCAGTTACGGGACAGGGACTGGAAACACCATATATTTT. The encoded protein is CASSYGTGTGNTIYF. V gene TRBV6-6 combines with J gene TRBJ1-3, with 9 bases aligning to TRBD1. The CDR3 loop spans 15 amino acids. From germline, CDR1 is MNHNY and CDR2 SVGAGI (reference sequence). V gave up 2 bases and J gave up 2 bases; unmatched junction bases: 1.

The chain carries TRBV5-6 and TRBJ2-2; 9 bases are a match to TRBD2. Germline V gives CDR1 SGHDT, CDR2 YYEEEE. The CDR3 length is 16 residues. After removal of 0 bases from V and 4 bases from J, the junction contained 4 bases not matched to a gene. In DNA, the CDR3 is TGTGCCAGCAGCTTGGGTCTAGCGGGACCCACCGGGGAGCTGTTTTTT. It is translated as CASSLGLAGPTGELFF. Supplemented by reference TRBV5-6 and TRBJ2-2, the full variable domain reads DAGVTQSPTHLIKTRGQQVTLRCSPKSGHDTVSWYQQALGQGPQFIFQYYEEEERQRGNFPDRFSGHQFPNYSSELNVNALLLGDSALYLCASSLGLAGPTGELFFGEGSRLTVL.